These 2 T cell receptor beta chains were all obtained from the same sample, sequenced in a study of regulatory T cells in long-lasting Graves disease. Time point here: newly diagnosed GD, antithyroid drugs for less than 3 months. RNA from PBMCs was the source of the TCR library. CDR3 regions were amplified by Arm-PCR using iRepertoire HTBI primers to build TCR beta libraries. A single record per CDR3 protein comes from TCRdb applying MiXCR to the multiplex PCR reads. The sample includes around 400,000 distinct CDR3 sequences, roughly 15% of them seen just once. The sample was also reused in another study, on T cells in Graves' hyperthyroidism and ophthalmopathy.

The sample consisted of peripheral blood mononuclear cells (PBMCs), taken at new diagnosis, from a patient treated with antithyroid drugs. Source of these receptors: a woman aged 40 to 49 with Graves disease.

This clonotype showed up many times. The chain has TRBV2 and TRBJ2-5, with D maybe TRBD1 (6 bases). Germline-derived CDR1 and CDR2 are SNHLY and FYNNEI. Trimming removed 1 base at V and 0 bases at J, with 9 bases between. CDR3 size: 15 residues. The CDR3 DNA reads TGTGCCAGCAGTGAAGGACAGGCGTACCAAGAGACCCAGTACTTC. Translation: CASSEGQAYQETQYF. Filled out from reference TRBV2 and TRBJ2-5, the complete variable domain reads EPEVTQTPSHQVTQMGQEVILRCVPISNHLYFYWYRQILGQKVEFLVSFYNNEISEKSEIFDDQFSVERPDGSNFTLKIRSTKLEDSAMYFCASSEGQAYQETQYFGPGTRLLVL.

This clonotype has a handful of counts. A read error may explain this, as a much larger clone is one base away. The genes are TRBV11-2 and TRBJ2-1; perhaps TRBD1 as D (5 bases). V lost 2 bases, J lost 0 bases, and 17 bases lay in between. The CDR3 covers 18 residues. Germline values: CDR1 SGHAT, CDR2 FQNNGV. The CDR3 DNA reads TGTGCCAGCAGCTTACCGTTTGGACAACGAGGCTCCTACAATGAGCAGTTCTTC. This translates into CASSLPFGQRGSYNEQFF.